This TCR beta chain was captured by sequencing in a study of blood T cell repertoires in COVID-19. Study as a whole: The samples span acute and convalescent COVID-19 from the United States, Italy and Spain.

With 5 bases removed from V and 5 bases from J, the gap between germline ends came to 24 bases. Germline V gives CDR1 MNHEY, CDR2 SVGEGT. This CDR3 spans 18 amino acids. In the authors' methods: From reference gene primer amplification, estimates of nucleated cell counts were derived. Only in-frame clones appear in the TCRdb table, and some are missing; sequencing was by immunoSEQ multiplex PCR. V and J calls plus clone size are reproduced from that table; the DNA served to infer D and trimming. The profile shows under 200,000 clones, 80% to 90% of them singletons. The source is an older woman with acute or convalescent COVID-19. Sequencing input: peripheral blood. The chain has TRBV6-2 or TRBV6-3 and TRBJ2-2; D possibly corresponds to TRBD1 (5 bases). CDR3 sequence (DNA): TGTGCCAGCAGTACCCCGTTAGGGGCACTCCCTCTTACCGGGGAGCTGTTTTTT. This encodes CASSTPLGALPLTGELFF.